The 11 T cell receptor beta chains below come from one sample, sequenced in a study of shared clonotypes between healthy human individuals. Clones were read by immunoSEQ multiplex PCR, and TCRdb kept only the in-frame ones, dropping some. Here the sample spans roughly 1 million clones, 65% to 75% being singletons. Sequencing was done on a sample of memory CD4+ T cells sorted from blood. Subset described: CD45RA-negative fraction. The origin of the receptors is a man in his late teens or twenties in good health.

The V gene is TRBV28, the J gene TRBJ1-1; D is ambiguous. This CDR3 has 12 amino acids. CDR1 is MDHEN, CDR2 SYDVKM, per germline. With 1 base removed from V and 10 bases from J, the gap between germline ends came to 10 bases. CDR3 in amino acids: CASSLFGIGAFF. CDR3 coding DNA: TGTGCCAGCAGTTTATTTGGGATAGGAGCTTTCTTT.

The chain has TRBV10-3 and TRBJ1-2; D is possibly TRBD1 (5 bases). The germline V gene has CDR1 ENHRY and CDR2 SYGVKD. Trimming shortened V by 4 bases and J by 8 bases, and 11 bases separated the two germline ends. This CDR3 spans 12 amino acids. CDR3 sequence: CAISGDRQGYTF. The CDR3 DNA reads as TGTGCCATCAGTGGGGACCGACAGGGCTACACCTTC.

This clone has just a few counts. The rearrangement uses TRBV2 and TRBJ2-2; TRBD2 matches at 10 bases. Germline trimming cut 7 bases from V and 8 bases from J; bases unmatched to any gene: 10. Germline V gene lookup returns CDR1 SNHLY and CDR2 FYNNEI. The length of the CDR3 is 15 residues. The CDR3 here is CASTSSGSPSGELFF. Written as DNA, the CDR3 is TGTGCCAGCACATCTAGCGGGAGCCCCTCGGGGGAGCTGTTTTTT.

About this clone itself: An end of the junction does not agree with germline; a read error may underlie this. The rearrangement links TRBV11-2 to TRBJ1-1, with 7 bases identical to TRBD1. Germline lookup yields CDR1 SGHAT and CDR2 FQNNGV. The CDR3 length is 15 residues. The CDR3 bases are TGTGCCGGCAGCTCACTGAGGGGGCTGAACACTGAAGCTTTCTTT. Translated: CAGSSLRGLNTEAFF.

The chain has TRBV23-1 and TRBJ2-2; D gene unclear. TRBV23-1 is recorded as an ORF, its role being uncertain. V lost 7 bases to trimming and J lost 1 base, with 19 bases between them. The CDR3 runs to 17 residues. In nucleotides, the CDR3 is TGCGCCAGCATCCGGACGGCCACTTCGAAGAACACCGGGGAGCTGTTTTTT. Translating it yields CASIRTATSKNTGELFF.

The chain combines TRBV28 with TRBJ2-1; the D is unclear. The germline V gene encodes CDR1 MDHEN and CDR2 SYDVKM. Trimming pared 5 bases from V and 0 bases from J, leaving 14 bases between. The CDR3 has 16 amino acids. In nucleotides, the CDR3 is TGTGCCAGCAGTCCCGCCGCTGGAAACTCCTACAATGAGCAGTTCTTC. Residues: CASSPAAGNSYNEQFF.

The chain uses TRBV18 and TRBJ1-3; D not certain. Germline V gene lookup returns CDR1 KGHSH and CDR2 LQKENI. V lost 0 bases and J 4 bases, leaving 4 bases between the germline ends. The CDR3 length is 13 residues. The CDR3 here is CASSPPAGNTIYF. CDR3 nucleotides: TGTGCCAGCTCACCACCGGCGGGAAACACCATATATTTT.

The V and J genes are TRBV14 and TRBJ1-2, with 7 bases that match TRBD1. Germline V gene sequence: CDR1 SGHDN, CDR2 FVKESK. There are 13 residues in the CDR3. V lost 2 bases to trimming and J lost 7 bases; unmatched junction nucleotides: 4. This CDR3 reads CASSQQQGTGYTF. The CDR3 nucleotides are TGTGCCAGCAGCCAACAACAGGGGACTGGCTACACCTTC.

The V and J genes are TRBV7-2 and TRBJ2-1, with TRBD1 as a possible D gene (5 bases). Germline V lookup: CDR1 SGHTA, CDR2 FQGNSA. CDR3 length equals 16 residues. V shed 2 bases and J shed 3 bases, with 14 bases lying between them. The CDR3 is CASSLLGQSYYNEQFF. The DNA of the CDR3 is TGTGCCAGCAGCTTATTGGGGCAGTCGTACTACAATGAGCAGTTCTTC. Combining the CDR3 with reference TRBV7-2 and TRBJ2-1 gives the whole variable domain GAGVSQSPSNKVTEKGKDVELRCDPISGHTALYWYRQSLGQGLEFLIYFQGNSAPDKSGLPSDRFSAERTGGSVSTLTIQRTQQEDSAVYLCASSLLGQSYYNEQFFGPGTRLTVL.

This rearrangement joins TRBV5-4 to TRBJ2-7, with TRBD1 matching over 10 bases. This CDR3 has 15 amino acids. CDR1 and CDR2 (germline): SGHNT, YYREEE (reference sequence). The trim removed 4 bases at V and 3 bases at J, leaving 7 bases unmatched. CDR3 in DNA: TGTGCCAGCAGCCAGGACAGGGGGTCTCACTACGAGCAGTACTTC. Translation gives CASSQDRGSHYEQYF.

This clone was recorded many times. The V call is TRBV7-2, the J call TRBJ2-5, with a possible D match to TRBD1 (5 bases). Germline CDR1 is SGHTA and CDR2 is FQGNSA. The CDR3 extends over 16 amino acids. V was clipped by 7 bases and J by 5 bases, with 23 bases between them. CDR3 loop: CASTPDGAVRLETQYF. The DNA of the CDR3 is TGTGCCAGCACCCCAGATGGGGCGGTGAGACTTGAGACCCAGTACTTC.